This T cell receptor beta chain is from a study of blood T cell repertoires in COVID-19. Study context: There were acute and convalescent COVID-19 samples, and they came from the United States, Italy and Spain. PBMCs, B-cell-depleted T cells, or T cells provided the cDNA or gDNA that made up the material.

Generated by immunoSEQ multiplex PCR, the TCRdb table keeps only in-frame clones and is missing some. The sample has 45,000 to 60,000 clones, roughly 90% seen once; the top ten hold roughly 2.3%. The CDR3 extends over 14 amino acids. With V trimmed by 3 bases and J by 1 base, 1 base remained unmatched. Germline CDR1 MNHNS, CDR2 SASEGT. Specimen: peripheral blood. The TCR comes from a human donor in a cohort sampled during active COVID-19. The V gene is TRBV6-1, the J gene TRBJ2-7; TRBD1 aligns across 9 bases. The CDR3 sequence: CASSEGTGSYEQYF. CDR3 DNA sequence: TGTGCCAGCAGTGAGGGGACAGGGTCCTACGAGCAGTACTTC.